These T cell receptor beta chains were read from a single sample in a study of T cells after yellow fever vaccination. TCRdb ran MiXCR on the 5' RACE reads and lists one entry per CDR3 protein. The data contain some 320,000 distinct CDR3 sequences, approximately 4% of them singletons. Sequences were derived from PBMCs, sampled 15 days after the yellow fever booster vaccination. Receptors originate from a man younger than 35 who received the YFV17D yellow fever vaccine. Each CDR3 is given with its conserved first and last residue. D genes are given only for firm matches. For some rows the clone size is stated as once, few or many, or as a class when expanded; others skip it.

d_call: -; v_call: TRBV25-1; j_call: TRBJ1-6; clone_size: few; cdr3_nt: TGTGCCAGCAGTGCAGGACAGTATTCACCCCTCCACTTT; cdr3_aa: CASSAGQYSPLHF
d_call: TRBD2; v_call: TRBV20-1; j_call: TRBJ2-7; clone_size: -; cdr3_nt: TGCAGTGCTAGTACGACTAGCGGGGTCTACGAGCAGTACTTC; cdr3_aa: CSASTTSGVYEQYF
d_call: -; v_call: TRBV7-2; j_call: TRBJ1-5; clone_size: -; cdr3_nt: TGTGCCAGCAGCTTCCTGGACGGGTTCAATCAGCCCCAGCATTTT; cdr3_aa: CASSFLDGFNQPQHF
d_call: TRBD1; v_call: TRBV12-3/TRBV12-4; j_call: TRBJ2-5; clone_size: many; cdr3_nt: TGTGCCAGCCGTACAGGGGTAGTAGCAGAGACCCAGTACTTC; cdr3_aa: CASRTGVVAETQYF
d_call: -; v_call: TRBV12-3/TRBV12-4; j_call: TRBJ2-2; clone_size: -; cdr3_nt: TGTGCCAGCAGTTTAAGGATGTGGGGGGCCGGGGAGCTGTTTTTT; cdr3_aa: CASSLRMWGAGELFF
d_call: -; v_call: TRBV7-2; j_call: TRBJ1-6; clone_size: many; cdr3_nt: TGTGCCAGCAGCCCACAGGGCGGCGGGGGTACACCCCTCCACTTT; cdr3_aa: CASSPQGGGGTPLHF
d_call: -; v_call: TRBV5-1; j_call: TRBJ2-2; clone_size: -; cdr3_nt: TGCGCCAGCAGCTTGTTCAGGGGCACAACCGGGGAGCTGTTTTTT; cdr3_aa: CASSLFRGTTGELFF
d_call: TRBD1; v_call: TRBV7-2; j_call: TRBJ2-7; clone_size: many; cdr3_nt: TGTGCCAGCAGCTTCTCCGGGACAGGACTGGGCGAGCAGTACTTC; cdr3_aa: CASSFSGTGLGEQYF
d_call: -; v_call: TRBV28; j_call: TRBJ2-7; clone_size: -; cdr3_nt: TGTGCCAGCAGTTCCGGATCCCACGAGCAGTACTTC; cdr3_aa: CASSSGSHEQYF
d_call: -; v_call: TRBV7-2; j_call: TRBJ2-1; clone_size: few; cdr3_nt: TGTGCCAGCAGCTCACTCCTCAATGAGCAGTTCTTC; cdr3_aa: CASSSLLNEQFF
d_call: -; v_call: TRBV7-2; j_call: TRBJ1-1; clone_size: -; cdr3_nt: TGTGCCAGCAGCCCAAGAAGCCTCAACCTATTGAACACTGAAGCTTTCTTT; cdr3_aa: CASSPRSLNLLNTEAFF
d_call: -; v_call: TRBV20-1; j_call: TRBJ1-4; clone_size: few; cdr3_nt: TGCAGTGCTTTCGTCCCCCCGTGGGAAAAACTGTTTTTT; cdr3_aa: CSAFVPPWEKLFF
d_call: -; v_call: TRBV29-1; j_call: TRBJ1-2; clone_size: -; cdr3_nt: TGCAGCGTGATGGACAAGGGAGACTATGGCTACACCTTC; cdr3_aa: CSVMDKGDYGYTF
d_call: TRBD2; v_call: TRBV7-2; j_call: TRBJ2-1; clone_size: many; cdr3_nt: TGTGCCAGCAACATACTAGCGGGTTTCGGCAATGAGCAGTTCTTC; cdr3_aa: CASNILAGFGNEQFF
d_call: -; v_call: TRBV12-3/TRBV12-4; j_call: TRBJ2-2; clone_size: many; cdr3_nt: TGTGCCAGCTGGGGCACCGGGGAGCTGTTTTTT; cdr3_aa: CASWGTGELFF
d_call: -; v_call: TRBV25-1; j_call: TRBJ2-5; clone_size: -; cdr3_nt: TGTGCCACCTTAGGGGATCAAGAGACCCAGTACTTC; cdr3_aa: CATLGDQETQYF
d_call: TRBD1; v_call: TRBV12-3/TRBV12-4; j_call: TRBJ1-2; clone_size: many; cdr3_nt: TGTGCCAGCAGTGCGGGACAGGGCTATGGCTACACCTTC; cdr3_aa: CASSAGQGYGYTF
d_call: -; v_call: TRBV7-2; j_call: TRBJ1-2; clone_size: many; cdr3_nt: TGTGCCAGCAGCTTATTATGGGACGGCGATAGGGGCTACACCTTC; cdr3_aa: CASSLLWDGDRGYTF
d_call: -; v_call: TRBV5-1; j_call: TRBJ2-5; clone_size: -; cdr3_nt: TGCGCCAGCAGCTTGGCCGAGGGATCGGGGACCCAGTACTTC; cdr3_aa: CASSLAEGSGTQYF
d_call: -; v_call: TRBV2; j_call: TRBJ2-5; clone_size: -; cdr3_nt: TGTGCCAGCAGTGGGGACCAACCCCAGGAGACCCAGTACTTC; cdr3_aa: CASSGDQPQETQYF
d_call: -; v_call: TRBV6-2/TRBV6-3; j_call: TRBJ1-1; clone_size: few; cdr3_nt: TGTGCCAGCAGTCTTCTCACGGGGGAGGAAACTGAAGCTTTCTTT; cdr3_aa: CASSLLTGEETEAFF
d_call: -; v_call: TRBV6-5; j_call: TRBJ1-1; clone_size: many; cdr3_nt: TGTGCCAGCAGTCCCCGCCCCGGGGGCAACACTGAAGCTTTCTTT; cdr3_aa: CASSPRPGGNTEAFF
d_call: TRBD1; v_call: TRBV6-5; j_call: TRBJ1-6; clone_size: many; cdr3_nt: TGTGCCAGCAGTATCCGGGACAGGGCTCTACCCCTCCACTTT; cdr3_aa: CASSIRDRALPLHF
d_call: TRBD1; v_call: TRBV7-2; j_call: TRBJ1-4; clone_size: -; cdr3_nt: TGTGCCAGCAGCCTACAGGGGATTAATGAAAAACTGTTTTTT; cdr3_aa: CASSLQGINEKLFF
d_call: TRBD2; v_call: TRBV11-2; j_call: TRBJ2-1; clone_size: -; cdr3_nt: TGTGCCAGCAGCTACCCCTTAGATATTGGGACTAGGCGCAATGAGCAGTTCTTC; cdr3_aa: CASSYPLDIGTRRNEQFF
d_call: TRBD1; v_call: TRBV29-1; j_call: TRBJ2-7; clone_size: few; cdr3_nt: TGCAGCGTTGTGGGACAGGGAGGGTTCTACGAGCAGTACTTC; cdr3_aa: CSVVGQGGFYEQYF
d_call: -; v_call: TRBV20-1; j_call: TRBJ1-4; clone_size: -; cdr3_nt: TGCAGTGCCGAGAGGGGGGTTCGCGGTGAAAAACTGTTTTTT; cdr3_aa: CSAERGVRGEKLFF
d_call: TRBD1; v_call: TRBV5-1; j_call: TRBJ1-5; clone_size: -; cdr3_nt: TGCGCCAGCAGCTTTGGACAGGAGGGTCAGCCCCAGCATTTT; cdr3_aa: CASSFGQEGQPQHF
d_call: -; v_call: TRBV12-3/TRBV12-4; j_call: TRBJ2-5; clone_size: few; cdr3_nt: TGTGCCAGCAGTCCCTCTGACGCCCAAGAGACCCAGTACTTC; cdr3_aa: CASSPSDAQETQYF
d_call: TRBD1; v_call: TRBV5-5; j_call: TRBJ2-2; clone_size: many; cdr3_nt: TGTGCCAGCAGGGAGACAGGGACGATCACCGGGGAGCTGTTTTTT; cdr3_aa: CASRETGTITGELFF
d_call: TRBD2; v_call: TRBV19; j_call: TRBJ2-1; clone_size: many; cdr3_nt: TGTGCCAGTAGTCCTATCTTAGCGGGGGGGAACTACAATGAGCAGTTCTTC; cdr3_aa: CASSPILAGGNYNEQFF
d_call: -; v_call: TRBV7-6; j_call: TRBJ2-3; clone_size: few; cdr3_nt: TGTGCCAGCAGCCTGGGCCCCGGTGGAGATACGCAGTATTTT; cdr3_aa: CASSLGPGGDTQYF
d_call: -; v_call: TRBV7-3; j_call: TRBJ2-3; clone_size: many; cdr3_nt: TGTGCCAGCAGCTCTACCTCCCACACAGATACGCAGTATTTT; cdr3_aa: CASSSTSHTDTQYF
d_call: -; v_call: TRBV5-1; j_call: TRBJ2-3; clone_size: many; cdr3_nt: TGCGCCAGCAGCTTGGTCCTTCCGCGGGGCACAGATACGCAGTATTTT; cdr3_aa: CASSLVLPRGTDTQYF
d_call: TRBD2; v_call: TRBV7-2; j_call: TRBJ2-1; clone_size: many; cdr3_nt: TGTGCCAGCAGCTTAGCGTTAGCGGGGCACAATGAGCAGTTCTTC; cdr3_aa: CASSLALAGHNEQFF
d_call: -; v_call: TRBV5-1; j_call: TRBJ1-5; clone_size: -; cdr3_nt: TGCGCCAGCAGCTTGGTATCAGGATTCAATCAGCCCCAGCATTTT; cdr3_aa: CASSLVSGFNQPQHF
d_call: -; v_call: TRBV5-1; j_call: TRBJ2-2; clone_size: -; cdr3_nt: TGCGCCAGCAGCTTCTTGGACAGTCCCTCCGGGGAGCTGTTTTTT; cdr3_aa: CASSFLDSPSGELFF
d_call: -; v_call: TRBV25-1; j_call: TRBJ2-3; clone_size: many; cdr3_nt: TGTGCCAGCAGTGAATATAGTCGGTGGAACACAGATACGCAGTATTTT; cdr3_aa: CASSEYSRWNTDTQYF
d_call: TRBD1; v_call: TRBV5-1; j_call: TRBJ2-2; clone_size: -; cdr3_nt: TGCGCCAGCAGCAGATTCGACAGGGTAACCGGGGAGCTGTTTTTT; cdr3_aa: CASSRFDRVTGELFF
d_call: TRBD1; v_call: TRBV5-1; j_call: TRBJ2-2; clone_size: -; cdr3_nt: TGCGCCAGCAGCGAGGGACAGGGGGTTATCGGGGAGCTGTTTTTT; cdr3_aa: CASSEGQGVIGELFF
d_call: -; v_call: TRBV20-1; j_call: TRBJ1-2; clone_size: -; cdr3_nt: TGCAGTGCTAGAACAGCCTATGGCTACACCTTC; cdr3_aa: CSARTAYGYTF
d_call: -; v_call: TRBV9; j_call: TRBJ1-1; clone_size: -; cdr3_nt: TGTGCCAGCAGCGTAGACGGGCGTCCGGCTTTCTTT; cdr3_aa: CASSVDGRPAFF
d_call: -; v_call: TRBV7-6; j_call: TRBJ1-1; clone_size: few; cdr3_nt: TGTGCCAGCAGCTTAGATCCGAGGGCCACTGAAGCTTTCTTT; cdr3_aa: CASSLDPRATEAFF
d_call: -; v_call: TRBV27; j_call: TRBJ1-2; clone_size: many; cdr3_nt: TGTGCCAGCACGGATGGCTACACCTTC; cdr3_aa: CASTDGYTF
d_call: -; v_call: TRBV11-2; j_call: TRBJ2-5; clone_size: -; cdr3_nt: TGTGCCAGCAGCTTAGCTGCACCTCGACGGGAGACCCAGTACTTC; cdr3_aa: CASSLAAPRRETQYF
d_call: -; v_call: TRBV5-1; j_call: TRBJ1-2; clone_size: -; cdr3_nt: TGCGCCAGCAGCTTGGATGGGGGGTTCGGTGGCTACACCTTC; cdr3_aa: CASSLDGGFGGYTF
d_call: -; v_call: TRBV4-3; j_call: TRBJ1-3; clone_size: -; cdr3_nt: TGCGCCAGCAGCCAAGATCTTTCACCGGGGACTGGAAACACCATATATTTT; cdr3_aa: CASSQDLSPGTGNTIYF
d_call: -; v_call: TRBV10-3; j_call: TRBJ2-7; clone_size: many; cdr3_nt: TGTGCCATCAGTGAAAAAGGCCCCGAGCAGTACTTC; cdr3_aa: CAISEKGPEQYF
d_call: -; v_call: TRBV9; j_call: TRBJ2-3; clone_size: -; cdr3_nt: TGTGCCAGCAGCCCGAGACTTGATACGCAGTATTTT; cdr3_aa: CASSPRLDTQYF
d_call: TRBD1; v_call: TRBV20-1; j_call: TRBJ2-3; clone_size: -; cdr3_nt: TGCAGTGCTGAAAGACAGGGTATTCAAGATACGCAGTATTTT; cdr3_aa: CSAERQGIQDTQYF
d_call: -; v_call: TRBV25-1; j_call: TRBJ2-7; clone_size: few; cdr3_nt: TGTGCCAGCAGCTCCTTTAGGGGCGAGCAGTACTTC; cdr3_aa: CASSSFRGEQYF
d_call: -; v_call: TRBV5-1; j_call: TRBJ1-1; clone_size: -; cdr3_nt: TGCGCCAGCAGCTTGTGGCAGCTGAACACTGAAGCTTTCTTT; cdr3_aa: CASSLWQLNTEAFF
d_call: -; v_call: TRBV18; j_call: TRBJ1-1; clone_size: -; cdr3_nt: TGTGCCAGCTCAATACCATCGAACACTGAAGCTTTCTTT; cdr3_aa: CASSIPSNTEAFF
d_call: TRBD1; v_call: TRBV6-6; j_call: TRBJ2-1; clone_size: -; cdr3_nt: TGTGCCAGCAGTTACGGGACAGATAATGAGCAGTTCTTC; cdr3_aa: CASSYGTDNEQFF
d_call: -; v_call: TRBV29-1; j_call: TRBJ1-5; clone_size: many; cdr3_nt: TGCAGCGTTGAATCGGGTTCCAACCAGCCCCAGCATTTT; cdr3_aa: CSVESGSNQPQHF
d_call: -; v_call: TRBV6-6; j_call: TRBJ2-1; clone_size: many; cdr3_nt: TGTGCCAGCAGTCAGGGGTGGGCCTACAATGAGCAGTTCTTC; cdr3_aa: CASSQGWAYNEQFF
d_call: TRBD1; v_call: TRBV4-2; j_call: TRBJ1-2; clone_size: many; cdr3_nt: TGTGCCAGCAGCCAAGAAAGGACAGGGCTTAGTGGCTACACCTTC; cdr3_aa: CASSQERTGLSGYTF
d_call: TRBD2; v_call: TRBV4-1; j_call: TRBJ2-4; clone_size: -; cdr3_nt: TGCGCCAGCAGCCAAGGGCATCTAGCGGGGGTAGCCAAAAACATTCAGTACTTC; cdr3_aa: CASSQGHLAGVAKNIQYF
d_call: TRBD1; v_call: TRBV20-1; j_call: TRBJ2-7; clone_size: -; cdr3_nt: TGCAGTGGGGGACAGGGAGGCGAGCAGTACTTC; cdr3_aa: CSGGQGGEQYF
d_call: -; v_call: TRBV3-1; j_call: TRBJ1-1; clone_size: -; cdr3_nt: TGTGCCAGCAGCCTCCTCGGGACAAGTGAAGCTTTCTTT; cdr3_aa: CASSLLGTSEAFF